The rows below give T cell receptor beta chains drawn from one sample of a study of cytomegalovirus exposure and HLA in healthy donors. Clones were sequenced by immunoSEQ multiplex PCR, and TCRdb holds only the in-frame ones, with some missing. The data hold 140,000 to 150,000 clones, with around 80% observed a single time. The sequenced sample consisted of PBMCs. Receptor source: a woman aged 60-70 years in good health and CMV-seropositive. Each CDR3 is given with its conserved first and last residue. The D gene is left open where the match is weak. Some rows have no size entry. The others give once, few or many, or a class for an expanded clone.

abundance	len	v_gene	d_gene	j_gene	CDR3aa	CDR3nt
-	16	TRBV6-6	-	TRBJ2-4	CASSYGQVLAKNIQYF	TGTGCCAGCAGTTACGGGCAGGTTTTAGCCAAAAACATTCAGTACTTC
-	13	TRBV7-6	-	TRBJ2-7	CASSQQGIYEQYF	TGTGCCAGCAGCCAACAGGGAATCTACGAGCAGTACTTC
-	12	TRBV29-1	-	TRBJ1-2	CSVPGDSYGYTF	TGCAGCGTGCCGGGAGATTCCTATGGCTACACCTTC
-	16	TRBV7-2	TRBD1	TRBJ2-3	CASSIQGGAGTDTQYF	TGTGCCAGCAGCATACAGGGGGGCGCCGGCACAGATACGCAGTATTTT
-	15	TRBV7-9	TRBD2	TRBJ2-1	CASSSLAGVVDEQFF	TGTGCCAGCAGCTCCCTAGCGGGAGTGGTAGATGAGCAGTTCTTC
few	17	TRBV4-2	TRBD2	TRBJ2-2	CASSQDKLAGGPGELFF	TGTGCCAGCAGCCAAGATAAGCTAGCGGGAGGTCCCGGGGAGCTGTTTTTT
-	13	TRBV11-3	-	TRBJ2-5	CASSRVGEETQYF	TGTGCCAGCAGCCGGGTAGGGGAAGAGACCCAGTACTTC
-	17	TRBV23-1	TRBD2	TRBJ2-7	CASSQRSAGGSNYEQYF	TGCGCCAGCAGTCAAAGGTCTGCGGGAGGGTCCAACTACGAGCAGTACTTC
-	17	TRBV6-1	TRBD1	TRBJ1-2	CASSEGEIPTGMVRYTF	TGTGCCAGCAGCGAAGGTGAGATTCCGACAGGGATGGTTCGTTACACCTTC
-	14	TRBV6-1	TRBD1	TRBJ1-1	CASSVGQGETEAFF	TGTGCCAGCAGTGTTGGACAGGGGGAGACTGAAGCTTTCTTT
few	14	TRBV6-5	-	TRBJ1-4	CASSQGSLNEKLFF	TGTGCCAGCAGTCAGGGGTCGTTAAATGAAAAACTGTTTTTT
-	14	TRBV6-5	-	TRBJ1-2	CASTTPRGNYGYTF	TGTGCCAGCACAACCCCGCGGGGTAACTATGGCTACACCTTC
few	17	TRBV4-1	TRBD1	TRBJ1-1	CASSQGQTGATNTEAFF	TGCGCCAGCAGCCAAGGTCAGACAGGGGCAACGAACACTGAAGCTTTCTTT
-	11	TRBV28	-	TRBJ2-7	CASSSFYEQYF	TGTGCCAGCAGTTCTTTCTACGAGCAGTACTTC
-	14	TRBV18	-	TRBJ1-1	CASSPGRGLTEAFF	TGTGCCAGCTCACCGGGAAGGGGACTCACTGAAGCTTTCTTT
-	15	TRBV15	-	TRBJ1-1	CATSMGPTLNTEAFF	TGTGCCACCAGCATGGGGCCGACGCTGAACACTGAAGCTTTCTTT
-	17	TRBV28	-	TRBJ1-2	CASRPRDTVIFVYGYTF	TGTGCCAGCCGACCCCGGGACACCGTTATTTTTGTCTATGGCTACACCTTC
-	13	TRBV6-5	TRBD2	TRBJ2-4	CASRGGGGNIQYF	TGTGCCAGCAGGGGAGGCGGGGGAAACATTCAGTACTTC
-	16	TRBV15	TRBD2	TRBJ2-5	CATSLRGLAGQETQYF	TGTGCCACCAGCTTACGGGGGCTAGCGGGGCAAGAGACCCAGTACTTC
-	16	TRBV23-1	-	TRBJ1-2	CASSQSTGLANYGYTF	TGCGCCAGCAGTCAATCGACAGGTCTAGCTAACTATGGCTACACCTTC
-	15	TRBV27	TRBD1	TRBJ1-3	CASSLQGALGNTIYF	TGTGCCAGCAGTTTACAGGGGGCGCTTGGAAACACCATATATTTT
-	15	TRBV5-1	TRBD2	TRBJ2-3	CASSPSGGATDTQYF	TGCGCCAGCAGCCCTTCGGGGGGAGCCACAGATACGCAGTATTTT
-	14	TRBV7-2	-	TRBJ2-5	CASSPTGEGETQYF	TGTGCCAGCAGCCCGACAGGGGAGGGGGAGACCCAGTACTTC
-	19	TRBV4-2	TRBD2	TRBJ2-2	CASSQDFLAGASNTGELFF	TGTGCCAGCAGCCAAGATTTCCTAGCGGGAGCCTCGAACACCGGGGAGCTGTTTTTT
-	13	TRBV6-5	-	TRBJ1-1	CASSYELRGIAFF	TGTGCCAGCAGTTACGAGCTCAGGGGTATCGCTTTCTTT
-	17	TRBV19	-	TRBJ1-2	CASRFRPGLGPGYGYTF	TGTGCCAGTAGGTTCCGACCGGGACTAGGCCCCGGCTATGGCTACACCTTC
-	20	TRBV4-2	-	TRBJ2-3	CASSQDRWGGARRRPDTQYF	TGTGCCAGCAGCCAAGATCGCTGGGGCGGGGCCCGTCGGCGCCCAGATACGCAGTATTTT
-	15	TRBV6-4	TRBD1	TRBJ2-3	CASSVEDRPTDTQYF	TGTGCCAGCAGTGTAGAGGACAGGCCCACAGATACGCAGTATTTT
-	16	TRBV4-2	TRBD2	TRBJ2-6	CASSQAGGSGANVLTF	TGTGCCAGCAGCCAAGCCGGGGGGTCTGGGGCCAACGTCCTGACTTTC
-	13	TRBV19	-	TRBJ1-4	CASSMAGVEKLFF	TGTGCCAGTAGTATGGCAGGGGTTGAAAAACTGTTTTTT
-	15	TRBV6-1	-	TRBJ1-3	CASSPGHFSGNTIYF	TGTGCCAGCAGTCCGGGACACTTCTCTGGAAACACCATATATTTT
-	15	TRBV7-9	-	TRBJ2-7	CASTTIGGASYEQYF	TGTGCCAGCACCACTATTGGGGGGGCCTCCTACGAGCAGTACTTC
-	13	TRBV11-3	-	TRBJ2-5	CASSEGGVETQYF	TGTGCCAGCAGCGAAGGTGGAGTAGAGACCCAGTACTTC
-	14	TRBV7-2	-	TRBJ1-3	CASSLLQGGNTIYF	TGTGCCAGCAGCTTACTCCAGGGGGGAAACACCATATATTTT
-	17	TRBV30	TRBD2	TRBJ2-1	CAWSGRTSGRDYNEQFF	TGTGCCTGGAGTGGTCGGACTAGCGGGAGGGATTACAATGAGCAGTTCTTC